Reported below is one T cell receptor beta chain. Antigen specificity is unknown. The CDR3 consists of 15 residues. Germline lookup yields CDR1 KGHSH and CDR2 LQKENI. V lost 3 bases to trimming and J lost 0 bases, with 12 bases between them. Here immunoSEQ multiplex PCR was the method, and the copy in TCRdb shows in-frame clones only, minus some. The sample includes about 30,000 clones, more than 80% of them seen just once. The data were obtained in a study of neoadjuvant nivolumab and ipilimumab in lung cancer. Points from the study as a whole: Blood richness before therapy tracked richness in tumors resected after neoadjuvant therapy. Only two of four nivolumab-treated tumors gained richness and clonality by surgery. A small number of samples were TCR sequenced. Only a single major-pathologic-response sample was available for clonality analysis.

J is TRBJ2-7 and V is TRBV18; D is undetermined. The receptor was derived from an adult with non-small cell lung cancer. The source material was tumor tissue, sampled after neoadjuvant nivolumab, alone or with ipilimumab, at or shortly before surgery. The CDR3 DNA reads TGTGCCAGCTCACCCGAGCAGGAGAGCTCCTACGAGCAGTACTTC. Encoded protein: CASSPEQESSYEQYF.